These 21 T cell receptor beta chains were all obtained from the same sample, sequenced in a study of shared clonotypes between healthy human individuals. The repertoire was sequenced with immunoSEQ multiplex PCR; TCRdb's copy has only in-frame clones and lacks some. This sample carries some 1.5 million clones, roughly 96% of them seen once, and the ten largest clones take approximately 1.2%. The specimen sequenced was naive CD4+ T cells sorted from blood. Subset in this sample: CD45RA+ positively selected. These receptors were collected from a man aged 25-45 years in good health.

With regard to this clone: Its ends do not fully match the called genes, so a read error is possible. The chain employs TRBV29-1 and TRBJ2-3; D perhaps matches TRBD1 (6 bases). The CDR3 has 12 residues. Germline V gives CDR1 SQVTM, CDR2 ANQGSEA. The CDR3 loop is CSVGERTVTQYF. The CDR3 DNA follows: TGCAGCGTTGGGGAGAGGACAGTTACGCAGTATTTT.

The V and J genes are TRBV7-2 and TRBJ2-7; TRBD2 aligns across 12 bases. Germline V gene sequence: CDR1 SGHTA, CDR2 FQGNSA. The CDR3 has 16 residues. The ends lost 3 bases at V and 1 base at J; junction bases unmatched: 4. The CDR3 here is CASSLTSGSVSYEQYF. CDR3 nucleotides: TGTGCCAGCAGCTTGACTAGCGGGAGTGTGTCCTACGAGCAGTACTTC.

This clone occurred once. This rearrangement joins TRBV5-1 to TRBJ2-5; the D gene is possibly TRBD1 (7 bases). There are 13 residues in the CDR3. V was clipped by 4 bases and J by 5 bases, with 12 bases between them. Per the germline V gene, CDR1 is SGHRS and CDR2 is YFSETQ. CDR3 residues: CASSAGTVETQYF. In nucleotides, the CDR3 is TGCGCCAGCAGCGCGGGGACAGTGGAGACCCAGTACTTC.

The CDR3 DNA is TGTGCCAGCTCACGGGACAGACACGGCACAGATACGCAGTATTTT. Its protein is CASSRDRHGTDTQYF. The chain carries TRBV18 and TRBJ2-3; 7 positions agree with TRBD1. Unmatched junction bases numbered 5, after V lost 4 bases and J lost 1 base. The germline V gene encodes CDR1 KGHSH and CDR2 LQKENI. This CDR3 has 15 amino acids.

The rearrangement links TRBV2 to TRBJ1-2, with D tentatively TRBD1 (6 bases). Trimming took 10 bases from V and 7 from J, leaving 25 bases between them. This CDR3 has 15 residues. Germline CDR1 is SNHLY and CDR2 is FYNNEI. This chain's CDR3 is CATPGRFGGHFGYTF. CDR3 sequence (DNA): TGTGCCACCCCCGGGCGTTTCGGGGGGCATTTTGGCTACACCTTC.

The rearrangement joins TRBV11-2 to TRBJ2-1, with TRBD1 matching 7 bases. J was trimmed by 3 bases and V by 4 bases; bases with no gene match: 6. Germline V CDR1 and CDR2: SGHAT, FQNNGV. The CDR3 length is 15 residues. The CDR3 spells CASSSPRGRYNEQFF. CDR3 DNA: TGTGCCAGCAGCTCGCCGAGGGGGCGCTACAATGAGCAGTTCTTC.

This clone was seen just once. The chain couples TRBV6-4 to TRBJ2-2; D is undetermined. CDR1 is MRHNA and CDR2 is SNTAGT in the germline V gene. The CDR3 spans 13 residues. Trimming left V 0 bases short and J 8 bases short, with 7 bases between. The CDR3 reads CASSDSSAGELFF. The CDR3 coding sequence is TGTGCCAGCAGTGACTCGTCGGCGGGGGAGCTGTTTTTT.

The rearrangement uses TRBV6-1 and TRBJ2-7, with TRBD2 matching 7 bases. V lost 6 bases, J lost 7 bases, and 12 bases stayed unmatched. CDR3 length: 14 residues. The germline gives CDR1 MNHNS, CDR2 SASEGT. CDR3 DNA: TGTGCCAGCAGGGAGCCGGGACTACCTATGGAGCAGTACTTC. It translates to CASREPGLPMEQYF.

Remarks on this clone: Other nucleotide sequences in the sample specify the same CDR3. The chain is built from TRBV9 and TRBJ2-7; 7 bases line up with TRBD2. Trimming cost V 0 bases and J 2 bases; bases outside gene matches: 5. CDR1 and CDR2 from the germline V gene are SGDLS and YYNGEE. The CDR3 is made up of 15 amino acids. The CDR3 is CASSVGLAATYEQYF. Here the CDR3 DNA reads TGTGCCAGCAGCGTAGGACTAGCAGCAACCTACGAGCAGTACTTC.

A word on this clone: With a much larger clone just one base away, this may be a read error. The CDR3 spells CASSGQGETQYF. The CDR3 DNA follows: TGTGCCAGCAGTGGACAGGGGGAGACCCAGTACTTC. V and J are TRBV6-1 and TRBJ2-5, with 8 bases fitting TRBD1. This CDR3 region has 12 residues. Germline V gene sequence: CDR1 MNHNS, CDR2 SASEGT. With V trimmed by 4 bases and J by 5 bases, 0 bases remained unmatched.

The chain couples TRBV5-1 to TRBJ2-2; D call uncertain. V shed 1 base and J shed 1 base, with 8 bases lying between them. Germline CDR1 SGHRS, CDR2 YFSETQ. The CDR3 length is 15 residues. CDR3 coding DNA: TGCGCCAGCAGCTTGACAGCGAGGAACACCGGGGAGCTGTTTTTT. Protein: CASSLTARNTGELFF. The full variable domain, in which reference TRBV5-1 and TRBJ2-2 provide the parts outside the CDR3, is KAGVTQTPRYLIKTRGQQVTLSCSPISGHRSVSWYQQTPGQGLQFLFEYFSETQRNKGNFPGRFSGRQFSNSRSEMNVSTLELGDSALYLCASSLTARNTGELFFGEGSRLTVL.

This clone occurred a few times. Other DNA sequences from this sample encode an identical CDR3 as well. The chain has TRBV18 and TRBJ2-1, with 7 positions matching TRBD2. The V gene's germline CDR1 is KGHSH and CDR2 LQKENI. The CDR3 has 14 amino acids. With 1 base clipped from V and 5 bases from J, the junction kept 2 bases outside the gene matches. CDR3 protein: CASSPLAGDNEQFF. The CDR3 DNA sequence: TGTGCCAGCTCACCACTAGCGGGTGACAATGAGCAGTTCTTC.

This clone occurred once. The V call is TRBV6-5, the J call TRBJ2-7, with a weak D call TRBD2 (6 bases). The CDR3 extends over 16 amino acids. The ends were cut back, 4 bases at V and 3 bases at J, with 19 bases in the middle. In germline, CDR1 is MNHEY, CDR2 SVGAGI. The CDR3, as DNA: TGTGCCAGCAGTTCGACTCGGGGGTCTTTCAACTACGAGCAGTACTTC. This codes for CASSSTRGSFNYEQYF.

The chain links TRBV7-9 to TRBJ2-7, with 10 nucleotides matching TRBD1. CDR1 and CDR2 from the germline V gene are SEHNR and FQNEAQ (reference sequence). The J segment lost 2 bases and the V segment lost 3 bases, leaving 7 bases of the junction unmatched. This CDR3 has 16 residues. The CDR3 spells CASSFYSGTGAYEQYF. The CDR3 coding sequence is TGTGCCAGCAGCTTCTACTCCGGGACAGGGGCCTACGAGCAGTACTTC.

The V gene is TRBV18, the J gene TRBJ1-4; D might be TRBD1 (5 bases). The length of the CDR3 is 14 residues. CDR1 and CDR2 from the germline V gene are KGHSH and LQKENI. V gave up 3 bases and J gave up 1 base, with 6 bases separating them. The CDR3 sequence: CASSPTGTNEKLFF. DNA for the CDR3: TGTGCCAGCTCACCCACAGGAACTAATGAAAAACTGTTTTTT.

This clone has only one observation. The chain recombines TRBV7-2 with TRBJ2-1; TRBD2 agrees at 12 bases. Germline lookup yields CDR1 SGHTA and CDR2 FQGNSA. J lost 9 bases, V lost 3 bases, and 3 bases had no gene match. The CDR3 totals 14 residues. The CDR3 here is CASSLTSGSLEQFF. CDR3 nucleotides: TGTGCCAGCAGCTTGACTAGCGGGAGTCTTGAGCAGTTCTTC. The variable domain in full, completed from reference TRBV7-2 and TRBJ2-1, reads GAGVSQSPSNKVTEKGKDVELRCDPISGHTALYWYRQSLGQGLEFLIYFQGNSAPDKSGLPSDRFSAERTGGSVSTLTIQRTQQEDSAVYLCASSLTSGSLEQFFGPGTRLTVL.

This clone showed up just a few times. V usage is TRBV7-9 and J usage is TRBJ2-7, with 8 bases matching TRBD1. This CDR3 has 14 residues. From germline, CDR1 is SEHNR and CDR2 FQNEAQ (reference sequence). V gave up 1 base and J gave up 9 bases; unmatched junction bases: 8. The CDR3 bases are TGTGCCAGCAGCTTAGTTGGACAGGGAGGATTGCAGTACTTC. It specifies CASSLVGQGGLQYF.

This clone appeared once. At the DNA level, this CDR3 is encoded by other sequences in the same sample as well. CDR3 sequence reads: CASSVGAGGEKLFF. Here the CDR3 DNA reads TGTGCCAGCAGCGTTGGGGCTGGTGGTGAAAAACTGTTTTTT. The chain joins TRBV9 to TRBJ1-4, with a tentative D call TRBD1 (5 bases). CDR3 length: 14 residues. The germline V gene has CDR1 SGDLS and CDR2 YYNGEE. V dropped 2 bases and J dropped 7 bases, with 12 bases sitting between them.

This clone appeared once. The chain recombines TRBV28 with TRBJ1-5; no definite D call. The V end lost 10 bases, the J end lost 6 bases, and 19 bases lay between the germline ends. The CDR3 sequence is 14 residues long. Germline V gene data show CDR1 as MDHEN and CDR2 as SYDVKM. The CDR3 region is CATERQIVSQPQHF. Written as DNA, the CDR3 is TGTGCCACTGAAAGGCAGATCGTGAGTCAGCCCCAGCATTTT.

The chain is built from TRBV2 and TRBJ2-7, with TRBD1 matching 11 bases. The CDR3 consists of 14 residues. Looked up from germline, CDR1 is SNHLY and CDR2 is FYNNEI. Trimming took 8 bases from V and 4 from J; bases not matched to a gene: 7. As DNA, the CDR3 is TGTGCCAGCCTTCGGGACAGGGGGGGTTACGAGCAGTACTTC. It encodes CASLRDRGGYEQYF.

The J gene is TRBJ2-4, the V gene TRBV7-8, with D maybe TRBD2 (7 bases). V was pared by 4 bases and J by 0 bases, with 16 bases between. CDR1 SGHVS and CDR2 FQNEAQ come from the germline V gene. The length of the CDR3 is 17 residues. The CDR3 DNA follows: TGTGCCAGCAGCTCCTTTAGGGGGGGTCTAGCCAAAAACATTCAGTACTTC. Translating gives CASSSFRGGLAKNIQYF.